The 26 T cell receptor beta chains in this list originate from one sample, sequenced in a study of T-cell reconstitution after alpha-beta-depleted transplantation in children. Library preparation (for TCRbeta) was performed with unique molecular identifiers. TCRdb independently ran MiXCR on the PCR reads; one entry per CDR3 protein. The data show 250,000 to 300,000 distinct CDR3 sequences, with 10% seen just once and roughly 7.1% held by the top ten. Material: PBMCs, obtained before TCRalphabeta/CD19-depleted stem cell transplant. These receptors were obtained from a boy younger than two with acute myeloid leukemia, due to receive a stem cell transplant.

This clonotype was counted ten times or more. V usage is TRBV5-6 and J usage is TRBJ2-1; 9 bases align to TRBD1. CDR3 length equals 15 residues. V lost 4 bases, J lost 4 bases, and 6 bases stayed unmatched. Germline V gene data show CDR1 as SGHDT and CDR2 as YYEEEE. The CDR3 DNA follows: TGTGCCAGCAGCAAAACAGGGGGCCATTACAATGAGCAGTTCTTC. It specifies CASSKTGGHYNEQFF. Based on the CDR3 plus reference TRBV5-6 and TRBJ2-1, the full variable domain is DAGVTQSPTHLIKTRGQQVTLRCSPKSGHDTVSWYQQALGQGPQFIFQYYEEEERQRGNFPDRFSGHQFPNYSSELNVNALLLGDSALYLCASSKTGGHYNEQFFGPGTRLTVL.

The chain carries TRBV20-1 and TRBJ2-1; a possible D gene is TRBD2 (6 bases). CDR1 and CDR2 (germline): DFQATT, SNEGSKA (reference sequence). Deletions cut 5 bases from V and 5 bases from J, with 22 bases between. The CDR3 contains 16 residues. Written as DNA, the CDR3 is TGCAGTGCTCCCAATGGCTACCGGAGGGGCGACAATGAGCAGTTCTTC. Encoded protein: CSAPNGYRRGDNEQFF.

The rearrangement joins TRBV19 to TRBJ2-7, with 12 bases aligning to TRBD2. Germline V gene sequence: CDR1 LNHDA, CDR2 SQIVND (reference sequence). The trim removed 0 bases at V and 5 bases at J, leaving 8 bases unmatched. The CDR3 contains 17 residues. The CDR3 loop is CASSIDQATSGRNEQYF. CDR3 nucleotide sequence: TGTGCCAGTAGTATAGACCAGGCGACTAGCGGGAGAAACGAGCAGTACTTC.

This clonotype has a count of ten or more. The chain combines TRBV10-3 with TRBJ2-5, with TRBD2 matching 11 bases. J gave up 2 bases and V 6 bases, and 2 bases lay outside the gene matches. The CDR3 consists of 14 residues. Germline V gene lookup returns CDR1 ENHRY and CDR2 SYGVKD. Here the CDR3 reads CAISGTSGQETQYF. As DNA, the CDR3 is TGTGCCATCAGCGGGACTAGCGGACAAGAGACCCAGTACTTC.

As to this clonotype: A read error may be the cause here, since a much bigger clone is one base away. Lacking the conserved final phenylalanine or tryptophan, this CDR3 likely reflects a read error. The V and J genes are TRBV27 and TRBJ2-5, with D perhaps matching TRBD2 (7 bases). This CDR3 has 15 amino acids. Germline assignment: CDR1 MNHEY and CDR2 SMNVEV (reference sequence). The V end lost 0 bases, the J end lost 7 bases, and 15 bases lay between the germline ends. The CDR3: CASSLSRGGKRTQYS. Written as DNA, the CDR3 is TGTGCCAGCAGTTTATCAAGGGGGGGCAAGAGGACCCAGTACTCC.

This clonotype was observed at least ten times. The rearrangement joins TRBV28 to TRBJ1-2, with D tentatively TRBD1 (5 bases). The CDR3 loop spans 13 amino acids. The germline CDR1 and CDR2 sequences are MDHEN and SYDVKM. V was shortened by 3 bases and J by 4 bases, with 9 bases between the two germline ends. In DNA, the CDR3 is TGTGCCAGCAGTTTGGGACGGACCTATGGCTACACCTTC. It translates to CASSLGRTYGYTF.

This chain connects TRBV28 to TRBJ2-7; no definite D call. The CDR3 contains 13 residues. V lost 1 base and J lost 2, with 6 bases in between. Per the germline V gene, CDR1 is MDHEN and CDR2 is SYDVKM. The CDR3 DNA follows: TGTGCCAGCAGTTTATCGTTCACCTACGAGCAGTACTTC. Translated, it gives CASSLSFTYEQYF.

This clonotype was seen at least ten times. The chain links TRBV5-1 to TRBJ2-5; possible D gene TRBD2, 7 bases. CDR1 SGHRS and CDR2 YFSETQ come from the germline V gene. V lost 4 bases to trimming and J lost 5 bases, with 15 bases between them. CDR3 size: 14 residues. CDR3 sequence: CASSPRGAWETQYF. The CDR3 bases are TGCGCCAGCAGCCCCCGGGGGGCTTGGGAGACCCAGTACTTC.

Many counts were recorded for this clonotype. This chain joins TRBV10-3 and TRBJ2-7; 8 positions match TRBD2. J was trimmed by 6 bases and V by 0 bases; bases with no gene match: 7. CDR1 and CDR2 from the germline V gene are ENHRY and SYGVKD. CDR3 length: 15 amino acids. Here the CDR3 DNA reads TGTGCCATCAGTGAGTCTAAGCGGGAGCTATCCGAGCAGTACTTC. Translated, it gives CAISESKRELSEQYF.

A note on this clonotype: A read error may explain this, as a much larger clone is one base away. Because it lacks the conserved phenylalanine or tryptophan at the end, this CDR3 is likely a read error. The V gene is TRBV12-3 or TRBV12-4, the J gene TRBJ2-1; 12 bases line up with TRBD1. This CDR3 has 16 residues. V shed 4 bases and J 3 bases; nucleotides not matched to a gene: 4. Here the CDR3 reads CASSSGTGGNYNEQFS. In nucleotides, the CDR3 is TGTGCCAGCAGTTCTGGGACAGGGGGCAACTACAATGAGCAGTTCTCC.

As DNA, the CDR3 is TGTGCCAGCAGTTGGGCCGGGACAGGGGGAATTCCCCACGAGCAGTACTTC. Translating gives CASSWAGTGGIPHEQYF. The chain is built from TRBV2 and TRBJ2-7, with 11 bases fitting TRBD1. Looked up from germline, CDR1 is SNHLY and CDR2 is FYNNEI. Losses at the gene ends were 5 bases for V and 5 bases for J; bases not matched to a gene: 14. This CDR3 contains 17 residues.

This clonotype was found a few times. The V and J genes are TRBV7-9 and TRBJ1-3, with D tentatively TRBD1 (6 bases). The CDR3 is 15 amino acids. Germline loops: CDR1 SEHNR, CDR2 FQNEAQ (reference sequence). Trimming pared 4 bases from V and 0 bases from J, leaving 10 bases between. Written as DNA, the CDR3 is TGTGCCAGCAGCTCGACAGGCTCCTCTGGAAACACCATATATTTT. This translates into CASSSTGSSGNTIYF.

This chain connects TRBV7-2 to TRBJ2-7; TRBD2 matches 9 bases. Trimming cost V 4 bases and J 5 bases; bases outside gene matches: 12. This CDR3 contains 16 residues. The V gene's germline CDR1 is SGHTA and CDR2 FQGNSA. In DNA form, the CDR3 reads TGTGCCAGCAGCTCCCCGATGGTAGCGGGAGAGGACGAGCAGTACTTC. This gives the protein CASSSPMVAGEDEQYF.

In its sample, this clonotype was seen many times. CDR3 amino acids: CSATRGANVLTF. In nucleotides, the CDR3 is TGCAGTGCTACTAGGGGGGCCAACGTCCTGACTTTC. This chain uses TRBV20-1 with TRBJ2-6; D not resolved. Germline V gives CDR1 DFQATT, CDR2 SNEGSKA (reference sequence). Trimming stripped 4 bases from V and 4 bases from J, with 5 bases between. CDR3 length: 12 residues.

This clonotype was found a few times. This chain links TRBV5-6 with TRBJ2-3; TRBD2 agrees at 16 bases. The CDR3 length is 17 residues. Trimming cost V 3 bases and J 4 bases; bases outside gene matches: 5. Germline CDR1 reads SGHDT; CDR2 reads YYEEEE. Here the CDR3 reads CASSWGTSGGEADTQYF. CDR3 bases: TGTGCCAGCAGCTGGGGGACTAGCGGGGGGGAGGCAGATACGCAGTATTTT.

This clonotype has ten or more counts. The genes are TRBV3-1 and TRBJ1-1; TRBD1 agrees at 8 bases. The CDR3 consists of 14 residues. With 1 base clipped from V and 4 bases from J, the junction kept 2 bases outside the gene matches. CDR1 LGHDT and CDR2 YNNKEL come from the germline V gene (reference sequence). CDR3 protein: CASSQADRGTEAFF. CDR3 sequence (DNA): TGTGCCAGCAGCCAAGCAGACAGGGGCACTGAAGCTTTCTTT.

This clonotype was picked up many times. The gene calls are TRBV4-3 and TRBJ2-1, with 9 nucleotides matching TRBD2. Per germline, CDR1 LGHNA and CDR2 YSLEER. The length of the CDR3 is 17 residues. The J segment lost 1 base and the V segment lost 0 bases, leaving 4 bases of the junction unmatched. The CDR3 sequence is CASSQDKLAGSYNEQFF. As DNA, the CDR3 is TGCGCCAGCAGCCAAGATAAGCTAGCGGGATCCTACAATGAGCAGTTCTTC.

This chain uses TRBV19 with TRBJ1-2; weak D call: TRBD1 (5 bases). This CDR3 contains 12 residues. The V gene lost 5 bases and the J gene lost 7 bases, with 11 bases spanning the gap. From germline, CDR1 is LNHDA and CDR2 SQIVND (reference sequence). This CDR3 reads CASSWDSLGYTF. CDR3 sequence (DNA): TGTGCCAGTAGTTGGGACTCCCTTGGCTACACCTTC.

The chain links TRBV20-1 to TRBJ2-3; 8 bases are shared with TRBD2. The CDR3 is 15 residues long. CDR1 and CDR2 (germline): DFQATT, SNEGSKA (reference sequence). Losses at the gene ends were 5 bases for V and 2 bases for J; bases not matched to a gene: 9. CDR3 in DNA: TGCAGTGCTCGTAAACTAGCGGATTACACAGATACGCAGTATTTT. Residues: CSARKLADYTDTQYF.

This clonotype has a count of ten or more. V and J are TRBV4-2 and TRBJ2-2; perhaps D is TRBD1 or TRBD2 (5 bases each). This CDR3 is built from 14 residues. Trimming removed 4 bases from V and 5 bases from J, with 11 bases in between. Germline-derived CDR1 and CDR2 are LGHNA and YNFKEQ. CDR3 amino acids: CASSRDRLTGELFF. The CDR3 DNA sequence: TGTGCCAGCAGCCGGGACCGACTTACCGGGGAGCTGTTTTTT.

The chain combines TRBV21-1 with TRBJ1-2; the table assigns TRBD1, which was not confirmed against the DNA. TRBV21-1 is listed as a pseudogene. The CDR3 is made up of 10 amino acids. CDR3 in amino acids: CASSKVGALF. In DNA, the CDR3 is TGTGCCAGCAGCAAAGTGGGGGCGCTCTTC.

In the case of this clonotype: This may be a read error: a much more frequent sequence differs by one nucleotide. The chain's CDR3 is CASSEDGGGYGYTF. DNA of the CDR3: TGTGCCAGCAGCGAGGACGGGGGTGGCTATGGCTACACCTTC. V and J are TRBV6-1 and TRBJ1-2; D possibly corresponds to TRBD1 (5 bases). The V gene's germline CDR1 is MNHNS and CDR2 SASEGT. Trimming stripped 6 bases from V and 4 bases from J, with 15 bases between. This CDR3 comprises 14 residues.

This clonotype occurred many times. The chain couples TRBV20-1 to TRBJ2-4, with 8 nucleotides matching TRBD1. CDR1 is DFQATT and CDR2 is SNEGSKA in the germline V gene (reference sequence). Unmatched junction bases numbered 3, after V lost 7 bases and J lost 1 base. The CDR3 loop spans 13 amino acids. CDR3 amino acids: CSVRDRAKNIQYF. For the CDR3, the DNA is TGCAGTGTTCGGGACAGGGCCAAAAACATTCAGTACTTC.

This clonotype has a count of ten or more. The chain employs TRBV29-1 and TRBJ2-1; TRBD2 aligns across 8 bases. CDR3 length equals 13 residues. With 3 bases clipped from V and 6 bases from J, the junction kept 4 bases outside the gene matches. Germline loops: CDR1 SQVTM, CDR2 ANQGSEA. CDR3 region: CSVDFSGTNEQFF. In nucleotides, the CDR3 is TGCAGCGTTGACTTTAGCGGGACCAATGAGCAGTTCTTC.

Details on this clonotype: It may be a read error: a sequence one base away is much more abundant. The CDR3 coding sequence is TGTGCCAGCAGCCAAGTTCAGCGGGGGGTCGCCTACGAGCAGTACGTC. This translates into CASSQVQRGVAYEQYV. The genes are TRBV4-2 and TRBJ2-7; TRBD2 matches 9 bases. The germline CDR1 and CDR2 sequences are LGHNA and YNFKEQ. V lost 1 base and J lost 2; bases outside the gene matches: 6. The CDR3 sequence is 16 residues long.

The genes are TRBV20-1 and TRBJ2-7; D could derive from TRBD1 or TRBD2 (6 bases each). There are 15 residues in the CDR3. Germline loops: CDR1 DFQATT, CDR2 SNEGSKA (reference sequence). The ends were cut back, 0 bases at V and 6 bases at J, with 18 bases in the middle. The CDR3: CSARDGGRGQGEQYF. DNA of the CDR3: TGCAGTGCTAGAGACGGGGGCAGGGGACAAGGCGAGCAGTACTTC.